This TCR beta chain was recorded in a study of somatic mutations in cytotoxic T cells in rheumatoid arthritis. Study at large: Using a FACSAria II or Sony SH800, a portion of the V beta antibody-stained T-cell populations were flow-sorted at nearly 100% purity, and among those populations were V beta1+ cells that were then sequenced for TCRB.

Trimming took 0 bases from V and 3 from J, leaving 10 bases between them. CDR1 is SGHRS, CDR2 YFSETQ, per germline. The CDR3 totals 15 residues. CD4+ and CD8+ cells were isolated by positive magnetic bead selection, with purity checked by flow cytometry. Sequencing was performed with immunoSEQ multiplex PCR; in TCRdb, only in-frame clones are kept and a portion is missing. Of thousands of clones in the sample, approximately 72% were seen once. V and J are TRBV5-1 and TRBJ1-5, with D possibly matching TRBD1 (6 bases). The TCR sequence derives from a woman in her fifties or sixties in good health. The sequencing input was CD8+ T cells sorted from blood. The CDR3 protein is CASSLETGLNQPQHF. CDR3 nucleotides: TGCGCCAGCAGCTTGGAGACAGGTCTCAATCAGCCCCAGCATTTT.